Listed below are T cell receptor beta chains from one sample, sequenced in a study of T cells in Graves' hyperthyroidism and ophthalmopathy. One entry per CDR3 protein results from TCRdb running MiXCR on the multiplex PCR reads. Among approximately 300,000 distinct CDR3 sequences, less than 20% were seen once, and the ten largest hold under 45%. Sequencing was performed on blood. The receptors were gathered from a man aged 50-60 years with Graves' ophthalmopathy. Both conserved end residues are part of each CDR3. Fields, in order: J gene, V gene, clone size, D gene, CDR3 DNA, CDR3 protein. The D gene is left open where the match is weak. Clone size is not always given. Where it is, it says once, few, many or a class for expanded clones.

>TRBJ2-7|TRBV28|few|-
TGTGCCAGCAGCCATTCACTCGAGCAGTACTTC
CASSHSLEQYF
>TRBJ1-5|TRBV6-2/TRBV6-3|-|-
TGTGCCAGCAGTTACAGACAGACTAGCAATCAGCCCCAGCATTTT
CASSYRQTSNQPQHF
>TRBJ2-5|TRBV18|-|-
TGTGCCAGCTCATCCCGAGACAGGAAACAACAAGAGACCCAGTACTTC
CASSSRDRKQQETQYF
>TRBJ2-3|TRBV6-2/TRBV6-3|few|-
TGCGCATCCGGGGCAGGGGACGATACGCAGTATTTT
CASGAGDDTQYF
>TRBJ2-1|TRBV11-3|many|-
TGTGCCAGCAGCTTAGGTTCAGGGGGCGCGTTAGCGGGGTCGAATGAGCAGTTCTTC
CASSLGSGGALAGSNEQFF
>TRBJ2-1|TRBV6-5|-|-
TGTGCCAGCAATTACCCGGGGCAACACAATGAGCAGTTCTTC
CASNYPGQHNEQFF
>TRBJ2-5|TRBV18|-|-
TGTGCCAGCTCACCAATAGGGGACACCGAGCGACTGACGGAGACCCAGTACTTC
CASSPIGDTERLTETQYF
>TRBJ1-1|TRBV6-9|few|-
TGTGCCAGCAGTTACTGGGGGGATAAAGCTGAAGCTTTCTTT
CASSYWGDKAEAFF
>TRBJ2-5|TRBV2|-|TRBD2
TGTGCCAGCAGTGCCCTGGGACTAGCGGGAGCAGAGACCCAGTACTTC
CASSALGLAGAETQYF
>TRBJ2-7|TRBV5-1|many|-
TGCGCCAGCAGGAACGGGTACAGGGGAGGCTCCTACGAGCAGTACTTC
CASRNGYRGGSYEQYF
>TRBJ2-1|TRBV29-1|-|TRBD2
TGCAGCGTTATCGCGGGAGCGTCCTCCTACAATGAGCAGTTCTTC
CSVIAGASSYNEQFF
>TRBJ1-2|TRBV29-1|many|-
TGCAGCGTTGCGGCAGGTAACAGGGTCTATGGCTACACCTTC
CSVAAGNRVYGYTF